This entry lists 10 T cell receptor beta chains sequenced from one sample in a study of CD8+ T cells in alopecia areata. Documented treatment: oral pan-JAK inhibitor, 5-10 mg twice daily. cDNA prepared by RNA extraction and subsequent reverse transcription served as the template for sequencing. TCRdb's copy holds only in-frame clones and misses some; the assay was immunoSEQ multiplex PCR. This table holds 85,000 to 110,000 clones, about nine tenths found once. The material sequenced was CD8+ T cells sorted from blood, taken around week 31, from a patient treated with tofacitinib. Receptor source: a human donor with alopecia areata.

The chain is built from TRBV7-6 and TRBJ2-1, with 10 bases aligning to TRBD2. The J segment lost 5 bases and the V segment lost 4 bases, leaving 14 bases of the junction unmatched. In germline, CDR1 is SGHVS, CDR2 FNYEAQ. This CDR3 is built from 18 residues. CDR3 nucleotide sequence: TGTGCCAGCAGCTACCCCTCTAGCGGGAGTAGTATCAACAATGAGCAGTTCTTC. This gives the protein CASSYPSSGSSINNEQFF.

This clone was detected only once. V gene TRBV18 combines with J gene TRBJ2-7, with D unclear. There are 16 residues in the CDR3. Trimming took off 3 bases at V and 5 bases at J, with 20 bases between the two ends. CDR1 is KGHSH, CDR2 LQKENI, per germline. The CDR3 nucleotides read TGTGCCAGCTCACCTTCCGGACGGGTCGGTGGCGACGAGCAGTACTTC. Translation: CASSPSGRVGGDEQYF.

The J gene is TRBJ1-1, the V gene TRBV30, with a tentative D call TRBD1 (5 bases). This CDR3 has 12 amino acids. The germline V gene encodes CDR1 GTSNPN and CDR2 SVGIG (reference sequence). V lost 1 base and J lost 6, with 9 bases in between. The DNA for the CDR3 is TGTGCCTGGAGTGGAAGGACACCTGAAGCTTTCTTT. Amino acid sequence: CAWSGRTPEAFF.

V gene TRBV13 combines with J gene TRBJ2-3; 10 bases line up with TRBD2. In germline, CDR1 is PRHDT, CDR2 FYEKMQ (reference sequence). Losses at the gene ends were 2 bases for V and 6 bases for J; bases not matched to a gene: 2. CDR3 length equals 14 residues. This CDR3 is CASSLPSGGDTQYF. The CDR3 DNA reads TGTGCCAGCAGCTTACCTAGCGGGGGTGATACGCAGTATTTT.

Here the CDR3 reads CASSLGAGTEAFF. CDR3 in DNA: TGCGCCAGCAGCCTCGGCGCGGGCACTGAAGCTTTCTTT. The chain is built from TRBV4-1 and TRBJ1-1; D gene unclear. CDR3 size: 13 residues. V was trimmed by 4 bases and J by 4 bases, leaving 10 bases between them. Germline loops: CDR1 MGHRA, CDR2 YSYEKL.

For the CDR3, the DNA is TGTGCCAGTAGTCTTACCTCAGGGGCTACTGAAGCTTTCTTT. Protein sequence: CASSLTSGATEAFF. This chain uses TRBV19 with TRBJ1-1, with D tentatively TRBD1 (6 bases). This CDR3 comprises 14 residues. V was clipped by 5 bases and J by 5 bases, with 15 bases between them. Germline CDR1 reads LNHDA; CDR2 reads SQIVND (reference sequence).

The V gene is TRBV4-1, the J gene TRBJ2-1, with D perhaps TRBD1 or TRBD2 (5 bases each). The germline CDR1 and CDR2 sequences are MGHRA and YSYEKL. This CDR3 region has 14 residues. Deletions cut 5 bases from V and 5 bases from J, with 13 bases between. In nucleotides, the CDR3 is TGCGCCAGCAGCGAGGGAAAGGGGAACAATGAGCAGTTCTTC. It yields the protein CASSEGKGNNEQFF.

This clone was seen just once. The chain is built from TRBV10-3 and TRBJ2-7; D is perhaps TRBD2 (7 bases). Per germline, CDR1 ENHRY and CDR2 SYGVKD. This CDR3 is 14 amino acids long. V lost 4 bases and J lost 4, with 14 bases in between. The CDR3 here is CAISVFGGRYEQYF. DNA for the CDR3: TGTGCCATCAGTGTCTTCGGGGGGCGATACGAGCAGTACTTC.

The chain carries TRBV5-1 and TRBJ2-2; D gene ambiguous. The CDR3 sequence is 14 residues long. Per germline, CDR1 SGHRS and CDR2 YFSETQ. V was pared by 1 base and J by 4 bases, with 8 bases between. CDR3 amino acids: CASSLSESTGELFF. The CDR3 DNA sequence: TGCGCCAGCAGCTTGTCGGAATCCACCGGGGAGCTGTTTTTT.

This sequence joins TRBV27 and TRBJ2-3; TRBD1 agrees at 8 bases. This CDR3 comprises 15 residues. V shed 6 bases, J shed 3 bases, and the junction held 8 bases outside the gene matches. The germline V gene encodes CDR1 MNHEY and CDR2 SMNVEV (reference sequence). CDR3 nucleotides: TGTGCCAGCAGCCTCAGGGGGCGCGGGACAGATACGCAGTATTTT. Protein product: CASSLRGRGTDTQYF.